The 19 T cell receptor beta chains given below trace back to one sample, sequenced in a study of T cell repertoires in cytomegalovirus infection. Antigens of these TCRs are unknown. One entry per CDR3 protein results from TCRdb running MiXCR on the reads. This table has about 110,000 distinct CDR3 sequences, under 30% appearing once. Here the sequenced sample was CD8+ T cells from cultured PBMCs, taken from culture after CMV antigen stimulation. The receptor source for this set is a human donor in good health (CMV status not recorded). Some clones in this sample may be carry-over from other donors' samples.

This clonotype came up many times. This CDR3 reads CASTRFGMTEAFF. The CDR3 DNA sequence: TGTGCCAGCACGCGGTTCGGGATGACTGAAGCTTTCTTT. The chain has TRBV12-3 or TRBV12-4 and TRBJ1-1; no firm D call. CDR3 size: 13 residues. V dropped 7 bases and J dropped 5 bases, with 14 bases sitting between them.

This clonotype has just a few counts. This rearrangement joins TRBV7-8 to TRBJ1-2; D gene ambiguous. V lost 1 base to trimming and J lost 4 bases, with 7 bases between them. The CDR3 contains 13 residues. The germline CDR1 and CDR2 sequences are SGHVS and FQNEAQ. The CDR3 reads CASSLGTGYGYTF. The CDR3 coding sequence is TGTGCCAGCAGCTTAGGGACCGGCTATGGCTACACCTTC.

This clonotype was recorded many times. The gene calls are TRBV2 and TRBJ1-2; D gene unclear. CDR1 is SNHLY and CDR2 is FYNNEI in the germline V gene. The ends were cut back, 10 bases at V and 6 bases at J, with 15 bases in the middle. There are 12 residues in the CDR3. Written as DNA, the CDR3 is TGTGCCAAGACGACAAAAATAAATGGCTACACCTTC. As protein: CAKTTKINGYTF.

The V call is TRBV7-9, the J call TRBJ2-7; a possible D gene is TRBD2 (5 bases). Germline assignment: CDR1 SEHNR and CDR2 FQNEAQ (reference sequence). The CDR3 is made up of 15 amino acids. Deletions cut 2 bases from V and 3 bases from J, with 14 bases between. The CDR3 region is CASSLKGLAVYEQYF. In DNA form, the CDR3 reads TGTGCCAGCAGCTTAAAAGGACTTGCCGTCTACGAGCAGTACTTC.

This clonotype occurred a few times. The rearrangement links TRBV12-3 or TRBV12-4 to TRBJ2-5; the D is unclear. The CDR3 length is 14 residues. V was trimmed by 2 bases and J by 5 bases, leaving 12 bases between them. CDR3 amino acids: CASSLRLSGETQYF. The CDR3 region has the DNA TGTGCCAGCAGTTTACGTCTTTCTGGGGAGACCCAGTACTTC.

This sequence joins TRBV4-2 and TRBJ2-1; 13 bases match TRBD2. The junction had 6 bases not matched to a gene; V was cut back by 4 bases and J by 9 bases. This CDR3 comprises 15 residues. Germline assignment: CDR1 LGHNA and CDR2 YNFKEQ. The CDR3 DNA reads TGTGCCAGCAGCCTCGGGACTAGCGGGGTTATTGAGCAGTTCTTC. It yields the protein CASSLGTSGVIEQFF.

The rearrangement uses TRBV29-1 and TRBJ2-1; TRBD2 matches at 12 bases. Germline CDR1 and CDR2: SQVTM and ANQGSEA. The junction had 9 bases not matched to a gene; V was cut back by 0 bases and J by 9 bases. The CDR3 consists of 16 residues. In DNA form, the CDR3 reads TGCAGCGTTGAAGATCCGGCTAGCGGGGGGGTAGGTGAGCAGTTCTTC. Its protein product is CSVEDPASGGVGEQFF.

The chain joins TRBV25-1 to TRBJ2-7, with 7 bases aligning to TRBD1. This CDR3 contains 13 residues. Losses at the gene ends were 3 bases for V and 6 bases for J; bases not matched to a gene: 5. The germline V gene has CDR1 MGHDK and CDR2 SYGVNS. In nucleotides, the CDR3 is TGTGCCAGCAGTGAGACAGGGATTCGCGAGCAGTACTTC. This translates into CASSETGIREQYF.

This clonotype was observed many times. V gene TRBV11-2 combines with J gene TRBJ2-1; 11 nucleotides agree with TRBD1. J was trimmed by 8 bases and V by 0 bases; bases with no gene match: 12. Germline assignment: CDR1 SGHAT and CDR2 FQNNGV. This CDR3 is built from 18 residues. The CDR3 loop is CASSLEEFGQGAQDEQFF. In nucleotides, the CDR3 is TGTGCCAGCAGCTTAGAAGAATTTGGACAGGGGGCGCAGGATGAGCAGTTCTTC.

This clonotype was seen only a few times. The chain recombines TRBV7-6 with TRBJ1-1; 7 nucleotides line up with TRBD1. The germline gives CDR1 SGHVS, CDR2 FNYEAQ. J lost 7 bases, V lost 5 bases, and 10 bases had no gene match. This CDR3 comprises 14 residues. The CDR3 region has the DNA TGTGCCAGCAGCCCCCCGGACAGGTTCCTTGAAGCTTTCTTT. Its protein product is CASSPPDRFLEAFF.

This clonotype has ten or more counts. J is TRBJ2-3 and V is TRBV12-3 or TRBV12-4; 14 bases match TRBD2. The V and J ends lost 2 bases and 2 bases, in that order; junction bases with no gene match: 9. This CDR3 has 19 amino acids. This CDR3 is CASSLSPGLAGAITDTQYF. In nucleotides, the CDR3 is TGTGCCAGCAGTTTATCGCCGGGACTAGCGGGGGCGATCACAGATACGCAGTATTTT.

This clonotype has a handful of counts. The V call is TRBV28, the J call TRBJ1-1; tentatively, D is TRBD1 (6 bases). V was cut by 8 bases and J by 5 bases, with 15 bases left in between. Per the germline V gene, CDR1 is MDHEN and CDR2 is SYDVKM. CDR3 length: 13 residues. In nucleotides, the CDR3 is TGTGCCAGCCTGAATGGAAGGGGGACTGAAGCTTTCTTT. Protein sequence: CASLNGRGTEAFF.

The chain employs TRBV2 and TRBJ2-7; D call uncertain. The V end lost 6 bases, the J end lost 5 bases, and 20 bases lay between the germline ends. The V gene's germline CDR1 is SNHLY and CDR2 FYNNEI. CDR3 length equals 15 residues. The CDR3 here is CASRRSQEIDDEQYF. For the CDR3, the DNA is TGTGCCAGCAGAAGATCTCAGGAAATCGACGACGAGCAGTACTTC.

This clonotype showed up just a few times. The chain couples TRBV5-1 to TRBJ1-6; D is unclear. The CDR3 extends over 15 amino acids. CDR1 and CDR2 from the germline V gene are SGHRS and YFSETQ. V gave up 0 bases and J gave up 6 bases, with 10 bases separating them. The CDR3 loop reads CASSLEGRANSPLHF. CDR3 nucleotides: TGCGCCAGCAGCTTGGAAGGGCGGGCTAATTCACCCCTCCACTTT. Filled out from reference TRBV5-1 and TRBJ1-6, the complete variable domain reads KAGVTQTPRYLIKTRGQQVTLSCSPISGHRSVSWYQQTPGQGLQFLFEYFSETQRNKGNFPGRFSGRQFSNSRSEMNVSTLELGDSALYLCASSLEGRANSPLHFGNGTRLTVT.

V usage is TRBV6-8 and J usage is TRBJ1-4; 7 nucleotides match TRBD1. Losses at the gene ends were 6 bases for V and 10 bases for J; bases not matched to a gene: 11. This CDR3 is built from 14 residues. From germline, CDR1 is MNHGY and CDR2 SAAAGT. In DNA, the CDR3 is TGTGCCAGCAGCTCCCCGGGAGGGGGCGGAAAACTGTTTTTT. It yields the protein CASSSPGGGGKLFF.

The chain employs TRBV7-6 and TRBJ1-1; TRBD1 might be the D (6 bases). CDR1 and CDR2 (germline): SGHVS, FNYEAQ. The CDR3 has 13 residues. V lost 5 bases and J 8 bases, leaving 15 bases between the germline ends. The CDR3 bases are TGTGCCAGCAGCCCAACCGCTGGGGGCGAAGCTTTCTTT. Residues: CASSPTAGGEAFF. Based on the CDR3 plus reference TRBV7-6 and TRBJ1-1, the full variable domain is GAGVSQSPRYKVTKRGQDVALRCDPISGHVSLYWYRQALGQGPEFLTYFNYEAQQDKSGLPNDRFSAERPEGSISTLTIQRTEQRDSAMYRCASSPTAGGEAFFGQGTRLTVV.

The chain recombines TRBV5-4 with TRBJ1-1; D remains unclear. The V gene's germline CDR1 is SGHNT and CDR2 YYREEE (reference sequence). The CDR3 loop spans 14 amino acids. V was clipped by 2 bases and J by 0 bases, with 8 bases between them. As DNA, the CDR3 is TGTGCCAGCAGCTTTGACCGGGTGAACACTGAAGCTTTCTTT. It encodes CASSFDRVNTEAFF.

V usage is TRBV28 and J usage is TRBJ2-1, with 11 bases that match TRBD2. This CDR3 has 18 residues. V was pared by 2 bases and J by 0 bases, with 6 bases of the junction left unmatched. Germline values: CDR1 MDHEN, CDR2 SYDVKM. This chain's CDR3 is CASSLRGTSGFSYNEQFF. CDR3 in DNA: TGTGCCAGCAGTTTAAGGGGGACTAGCGGTTTCTCCTACAATGAGCAGTTCTTC.

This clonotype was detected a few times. Here the CDR3 reads CASSYLQGTGYTF. The CDR3 DNA sequence: TGTGCCAGCAGTTACCTACAGGGTACAGGCTACACCTTC. This sequence joins TRBV6-5 and TRBJ1-2; D possibly corresponds to TRBD1 (6 bases). The germline CDR1 and CDR2 sequences are MNHEY and SVGAGI. Trimming stripped 2 bases from V and 8 bases from J, with 12 bases between. This CDR3 spans 13 amino acids.